Sequencing of this T cell receptor (beta chain) was carried out in a study of T cells in Graves' hyperthyroidism and ophthalmopathy. TCR beta CDR3 regions were amplified from RNA. HTBI primers were the set used in a first-round RT-PCR of the TCR CDR3. In TCRdb, the multiplex PCR reads were re-called with MiXCR into one record per CDR3 protein. The sample consists of roughly 600,000 distinct CDR3 sequences, approximately 15% of them appearing once. This clonotype came up a few times. As yet, its antigen is unknown. Study outcomes and limitations: Stable hyperthyroidism and ophthalmopathy were separated using 13 V-J signatures. Blood samples included most of the expanded thyroid clonotypes exceeding 0.001.

CDR1 is MNHEY, CDR2 SVGEGT, per germline. The CDR3 covers 14 residues. Trimming shortened V by 7 bases and J by 4 bases, and 16 bases separated the two germline ends. Reasons for excluding patients were uncontrolled infection, other autoimmune disease, pregnancy or lactation. Each diagnosis was grounded in clinical symptoms, serum thyroxine and TRAb, thyroid ultrasound, and orbital computed tomography. This clonotype originated in a woman in her 50s with Graves' ophthalmopathy. The V and J genes are TRBV6-2 or TRBV6-3 and TRBJ1-2; D is undetermined. Sequencing input: blood. The CDR3 spells CASTAMGLGYGYTF. DNA for the CDR3: TGTGCCAGCACCGCGATGGGATTGGGCTATGGCTACACCTTC.